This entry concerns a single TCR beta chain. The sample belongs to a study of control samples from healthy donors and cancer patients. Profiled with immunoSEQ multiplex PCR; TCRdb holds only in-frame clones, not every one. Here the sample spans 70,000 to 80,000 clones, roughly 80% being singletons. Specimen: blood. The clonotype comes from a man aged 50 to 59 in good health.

The CDR3 nucleotides read TGTGCCAGCAGCTTGGGCGGACGCATACGGGAGACCCAGTACTTC. Translation: CASSLGGRIRETQYF. The J gene is TRBJ2-5, the V gene TRBV7-9; D not resolved. CDR1 SEHNR and CDR2 FQNEAQ come from the germline V gene (reference sequence). The CDR3 spans 15 residues. V lost 3 bases to trimming and J lost 5 bases, with 16 bases between them. Drawing the rest from reference TRBV7-9 and TRBJ2-5, the complete variable domain is DTGVSQNPRHKITKRGQNVTFRCDPISEHNRLYWYRQTLGQGPEFLTYFQNEAQLEKSRLLSDRFSAERPKGSFSTLEIQRTEQGDSAMYLCASSLGGRIRETQYFGPGTRLLVL.